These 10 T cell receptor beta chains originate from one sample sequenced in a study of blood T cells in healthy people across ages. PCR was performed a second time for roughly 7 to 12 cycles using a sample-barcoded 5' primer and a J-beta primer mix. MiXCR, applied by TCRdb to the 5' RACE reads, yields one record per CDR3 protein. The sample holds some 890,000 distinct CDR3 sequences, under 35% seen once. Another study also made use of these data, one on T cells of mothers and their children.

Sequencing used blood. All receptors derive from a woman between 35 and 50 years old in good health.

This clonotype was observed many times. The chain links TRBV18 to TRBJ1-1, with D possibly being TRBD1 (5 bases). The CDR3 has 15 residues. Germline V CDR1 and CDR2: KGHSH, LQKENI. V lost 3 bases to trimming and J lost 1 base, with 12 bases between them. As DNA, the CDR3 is TGTGCCAGCTCACCTTTATTCGGACAGAACACTGAAGCTTTCTTT. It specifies CASSPLFGQNTEAFF. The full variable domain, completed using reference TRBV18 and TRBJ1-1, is NAGVMQNPRHLVRRRGQEARLRCSPMKGHSHVYWYRQLPEEGLKFMVYLQKENIIDESGMPKERFSAEFPKEGPSILRIQQVVRGDSAAYFCASSPLFGQNTEAFFGQGTRLTVV.

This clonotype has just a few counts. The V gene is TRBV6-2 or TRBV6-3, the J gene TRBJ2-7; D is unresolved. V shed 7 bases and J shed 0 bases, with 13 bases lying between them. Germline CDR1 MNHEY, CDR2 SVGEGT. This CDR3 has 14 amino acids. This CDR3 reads CASTLRPPSYEQYF. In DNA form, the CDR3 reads TGTGCCAGCACCCTTCGTCCCCCCTCCTACGAGCAGTACTTC.

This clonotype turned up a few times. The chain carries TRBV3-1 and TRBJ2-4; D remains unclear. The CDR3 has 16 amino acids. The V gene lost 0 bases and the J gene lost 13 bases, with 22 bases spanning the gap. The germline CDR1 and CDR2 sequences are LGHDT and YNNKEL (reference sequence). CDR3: CASSQDQALGYNEQYF. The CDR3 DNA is TGTGCCAGCAGCCAAGATCAGGCTTTAGGCTACAATGAGCAGTACTTC.

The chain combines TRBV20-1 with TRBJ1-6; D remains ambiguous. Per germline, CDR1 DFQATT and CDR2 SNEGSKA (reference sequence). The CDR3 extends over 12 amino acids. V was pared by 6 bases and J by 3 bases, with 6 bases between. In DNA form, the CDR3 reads TGCAGTGCAAGGGACTATAATTCACCCCTCCACTTT. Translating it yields CSARDYNSPLHF.

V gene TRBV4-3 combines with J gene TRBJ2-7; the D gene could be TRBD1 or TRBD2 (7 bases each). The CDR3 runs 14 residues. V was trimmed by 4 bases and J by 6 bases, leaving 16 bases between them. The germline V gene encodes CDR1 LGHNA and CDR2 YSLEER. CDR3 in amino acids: CASSPGGAGIEQYF. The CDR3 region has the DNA TGCGCCAGCAGCCCAGGGGGGGCAGGGATCGAGCAGTACTTC.

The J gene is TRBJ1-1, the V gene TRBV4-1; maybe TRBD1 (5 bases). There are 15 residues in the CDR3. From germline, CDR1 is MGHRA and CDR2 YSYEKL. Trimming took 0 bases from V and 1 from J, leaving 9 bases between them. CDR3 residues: CASSQDIGGNTEAFF. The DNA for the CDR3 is TGCGCCAGCAGCCAAGATATCGGGGGGAACACTGAAGCTTTCTTT.

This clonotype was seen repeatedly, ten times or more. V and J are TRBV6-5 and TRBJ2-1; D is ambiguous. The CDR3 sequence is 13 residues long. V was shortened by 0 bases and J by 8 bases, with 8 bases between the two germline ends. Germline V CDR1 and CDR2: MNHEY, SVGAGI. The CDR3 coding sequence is TGTGCCAGCAGTTACTCGGGTTTGGATGAGCAGTTCTTC. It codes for CASSYSGLDEQFF.

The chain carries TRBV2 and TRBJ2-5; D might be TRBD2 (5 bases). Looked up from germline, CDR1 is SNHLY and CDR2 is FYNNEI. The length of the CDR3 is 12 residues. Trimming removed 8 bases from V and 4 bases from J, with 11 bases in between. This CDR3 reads CASRGFTETQYF. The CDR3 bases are TGTGCCAGCCGGGGATTCACAGAGACCCAGTACTTC.

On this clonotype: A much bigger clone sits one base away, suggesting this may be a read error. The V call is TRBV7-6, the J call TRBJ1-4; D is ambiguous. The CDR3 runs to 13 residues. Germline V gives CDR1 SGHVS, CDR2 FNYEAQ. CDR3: CASSLQTNEKPFF. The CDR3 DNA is TGTGCCAGCAGCTTACAAACTAATGAAAAACCGTTTTTT.

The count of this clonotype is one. Here the CDR3 DNA reads TGCGCCAGCAGCTTGGGGGGCGAAGGGCGGAATGAGCAGTTCTTC. This codes for CASSLGGEGRNEQFF. The V call is TRBV5-1, the J call TRBJ2-1, with D perhaps matching TRBD1 (5 bases). CDR3 length: 15 residues. The germline V gene has CDR1 SGHRS and CDR2 YFSETQ. V was trimmed by 0 bases and J by 7 bases, leaving 14 bases between them.